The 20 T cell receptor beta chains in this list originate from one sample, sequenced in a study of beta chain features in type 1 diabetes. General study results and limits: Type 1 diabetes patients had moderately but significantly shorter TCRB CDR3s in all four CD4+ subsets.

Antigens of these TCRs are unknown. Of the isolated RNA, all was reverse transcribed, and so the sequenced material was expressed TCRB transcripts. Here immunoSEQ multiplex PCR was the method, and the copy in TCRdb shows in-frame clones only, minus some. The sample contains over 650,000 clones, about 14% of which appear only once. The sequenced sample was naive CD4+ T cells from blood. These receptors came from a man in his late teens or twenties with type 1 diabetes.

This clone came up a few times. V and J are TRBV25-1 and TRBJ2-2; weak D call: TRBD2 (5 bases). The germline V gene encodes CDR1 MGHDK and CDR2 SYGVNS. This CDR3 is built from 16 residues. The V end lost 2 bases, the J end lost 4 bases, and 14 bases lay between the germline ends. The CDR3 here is CASSEIRGEITGELFF. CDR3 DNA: TGTGCCAGCAGTGAAATCCGTGGGGAGATCACCGGGGAGCTGTTTTTT.

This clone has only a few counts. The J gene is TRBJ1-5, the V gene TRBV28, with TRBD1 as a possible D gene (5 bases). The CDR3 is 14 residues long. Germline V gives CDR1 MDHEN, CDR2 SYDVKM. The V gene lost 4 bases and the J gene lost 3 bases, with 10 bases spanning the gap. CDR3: CASSSQGSNQPQHF. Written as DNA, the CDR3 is TGTGCCAGCAGTTCCCAGGGATCCAATCAGCCCCAGCATTTT.

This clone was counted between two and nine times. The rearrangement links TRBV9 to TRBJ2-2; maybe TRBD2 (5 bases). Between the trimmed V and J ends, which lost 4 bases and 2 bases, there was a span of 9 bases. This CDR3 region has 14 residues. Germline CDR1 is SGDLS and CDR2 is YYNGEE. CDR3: CASSSDFNTGELFF. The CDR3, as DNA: TGTGCCAGCAGCTCGGACTTCAACACCGGGGAGCTGTTTTTT.

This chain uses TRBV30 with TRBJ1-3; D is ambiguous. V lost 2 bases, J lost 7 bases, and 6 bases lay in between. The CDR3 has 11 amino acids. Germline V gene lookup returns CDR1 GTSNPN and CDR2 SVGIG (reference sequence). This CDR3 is CAWSSMNTIYF. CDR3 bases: TGTGCCTGGAGTAGCATGAACACCATATATTTT.

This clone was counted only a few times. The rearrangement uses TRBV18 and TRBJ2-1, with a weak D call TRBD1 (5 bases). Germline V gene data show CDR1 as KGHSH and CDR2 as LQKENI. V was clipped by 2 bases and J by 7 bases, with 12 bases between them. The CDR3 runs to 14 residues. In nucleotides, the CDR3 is TGTGCCAGCTCACCAAACTCCGACAGAAATGAGCAGTTCTTC. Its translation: CASSPNSDRNEQFF.

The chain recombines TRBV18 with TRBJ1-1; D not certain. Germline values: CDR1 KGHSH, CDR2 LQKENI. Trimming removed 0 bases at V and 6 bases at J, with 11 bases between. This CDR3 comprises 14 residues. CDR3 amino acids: CASSPPLVVAEAFF. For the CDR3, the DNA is TGTGCCAGCTCACCACCTTTAGTAGTGGCTGAAGCTTTCTTT.

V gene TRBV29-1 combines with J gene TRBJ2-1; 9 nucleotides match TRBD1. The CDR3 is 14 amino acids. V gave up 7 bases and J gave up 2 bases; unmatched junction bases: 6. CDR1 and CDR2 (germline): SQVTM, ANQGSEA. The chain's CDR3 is CSGAGTGPYNEQFF. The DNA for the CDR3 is TGCAGCGGCGCGGGGACAGGGCCCTACAATGAGCAGTTCTTC.

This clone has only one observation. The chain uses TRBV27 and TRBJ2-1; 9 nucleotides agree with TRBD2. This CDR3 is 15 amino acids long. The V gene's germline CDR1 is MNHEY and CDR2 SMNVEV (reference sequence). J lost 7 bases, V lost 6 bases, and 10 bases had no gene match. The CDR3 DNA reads TGTGCCAGCAGACGCTTAGCGGGAGATTGGAATGAGCAGTTCTTC. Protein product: CASRRLAGDWNEQFF.

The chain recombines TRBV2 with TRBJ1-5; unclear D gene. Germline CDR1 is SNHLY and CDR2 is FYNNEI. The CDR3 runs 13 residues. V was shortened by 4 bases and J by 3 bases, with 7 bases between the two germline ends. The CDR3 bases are TGTGCCAGCAGTGGACACCTCAATCAGCCCCAGCATTTT. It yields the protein CASSGHLNQPQHF. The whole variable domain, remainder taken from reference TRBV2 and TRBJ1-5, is EPEVTQTPSHQVTQMGQEVILRCVPISNHLYFYWYRQILGQKVEFLVSFYNNEISEKSEIFDDQFSVERPDGSNFTLKIRSTKLEDSAMYFCASSGHLNQPQHFGDGTRLSIL.

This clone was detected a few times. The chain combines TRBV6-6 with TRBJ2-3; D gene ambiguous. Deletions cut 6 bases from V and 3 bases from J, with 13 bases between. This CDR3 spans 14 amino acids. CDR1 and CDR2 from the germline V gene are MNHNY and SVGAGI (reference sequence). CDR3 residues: CASSLLLLTDTQYF. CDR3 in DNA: TGTGCCAGCAGCCTCCTTCTCCTAACAGATACGCAGTATTTT.

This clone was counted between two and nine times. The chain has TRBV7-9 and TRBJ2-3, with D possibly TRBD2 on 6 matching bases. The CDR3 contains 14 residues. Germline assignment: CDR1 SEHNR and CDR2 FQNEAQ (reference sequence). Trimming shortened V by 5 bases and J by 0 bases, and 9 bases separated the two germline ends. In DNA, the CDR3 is TGTGCCAGCAGCCGTGGAGGGAGCACAGATACGCAGTATTTT. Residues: CASSRGGSTDTQYF.

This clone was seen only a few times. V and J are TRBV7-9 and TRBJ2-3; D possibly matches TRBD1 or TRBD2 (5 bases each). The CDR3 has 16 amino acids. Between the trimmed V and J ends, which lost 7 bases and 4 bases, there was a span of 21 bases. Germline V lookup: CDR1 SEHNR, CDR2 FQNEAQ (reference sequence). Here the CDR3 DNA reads TGTGCCAGCATTCACCGGTTGGGGGATCGTTCAGATACGCAGTATTTT. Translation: CASIHRLGDRSDTQYF. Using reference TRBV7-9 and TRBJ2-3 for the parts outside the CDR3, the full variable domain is DTGVSQNPRHKITKRGQNVTFRCDPISEHNRLYWYRQTLGQGPEFLTYFQNEAQLEKSRLLSDRFSAERPKGSFSTLEIQRTEQGDSAMYLCASIHRLGDRSDTQYFGPGTRLTVL.

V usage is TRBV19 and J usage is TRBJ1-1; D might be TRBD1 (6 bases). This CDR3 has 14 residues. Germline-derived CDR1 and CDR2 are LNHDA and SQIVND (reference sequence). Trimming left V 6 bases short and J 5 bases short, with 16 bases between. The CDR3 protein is CASSLGQLGTEAFF. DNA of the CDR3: TGTGCCAGTAGCCTCGGACAGTTGGGTACTGAAGCTTTCTTT.

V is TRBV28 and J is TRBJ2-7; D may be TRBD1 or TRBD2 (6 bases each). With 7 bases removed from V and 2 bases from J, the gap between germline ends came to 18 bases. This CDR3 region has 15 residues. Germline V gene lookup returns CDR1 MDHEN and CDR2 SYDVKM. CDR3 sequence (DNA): TGTGCCAGCAACCTGGGGGGCGACCCCGCCTACGAGCAGTACTTC. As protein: CASNLGGDPAYEQYF.

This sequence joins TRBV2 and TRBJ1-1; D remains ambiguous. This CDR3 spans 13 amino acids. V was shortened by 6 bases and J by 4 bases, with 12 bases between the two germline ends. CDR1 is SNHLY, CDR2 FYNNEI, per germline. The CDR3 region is CASRNRGSTEAFF. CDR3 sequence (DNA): TGTGCCAGCAGAAACCGAGGGTCCACTGAAGCTTTCTTT.

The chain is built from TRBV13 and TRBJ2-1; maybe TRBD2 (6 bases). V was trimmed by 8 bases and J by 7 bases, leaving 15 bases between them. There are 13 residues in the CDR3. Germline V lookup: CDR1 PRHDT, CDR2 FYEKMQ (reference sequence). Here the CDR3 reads CASLARGRNEQFF. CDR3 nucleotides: TGTGCCAGCTTGGCACGGGGGAGGAATGAGCAGTTCTTC.

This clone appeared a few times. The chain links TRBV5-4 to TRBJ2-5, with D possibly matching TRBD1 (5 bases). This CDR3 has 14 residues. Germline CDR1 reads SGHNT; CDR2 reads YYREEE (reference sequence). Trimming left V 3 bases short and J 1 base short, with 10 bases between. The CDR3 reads CASSSRQFQETQYF. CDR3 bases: TGTGCCAGCAGCTCTCGACAGTTCCAAGAGACCCAGTACTTC.

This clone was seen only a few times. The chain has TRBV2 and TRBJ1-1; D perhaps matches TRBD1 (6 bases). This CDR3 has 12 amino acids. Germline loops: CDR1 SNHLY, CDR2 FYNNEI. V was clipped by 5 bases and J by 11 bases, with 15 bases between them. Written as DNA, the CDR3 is TGTGCCAGCAGTCTCGGACAGTTAGGGGCTTTCTTT. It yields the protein CASSLGQLGAFF. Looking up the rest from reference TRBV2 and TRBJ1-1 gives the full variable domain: EPEVTQTPSHQVTQMGQEVILRCVPISNHLYFYWYRQILGQKVEFLVSFYNNEISEKSEIFDDQFSVERPDGSNFTLKIRSTKLEDSAMYFCASSLGQLGAFFGQGTRLTVV.

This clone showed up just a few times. The CDR3 nucleotides read TGCGCCAGCAGCTTGGTCGCGGGAGTAAACGAGCAGTACTTC. Translating gives CASSLVAGVNEQYF. This chain links TRBV5-1 with TRBJ2-7; 7 positions match TRBD2. V lost 0 bases, J lost 5 bases, and 5 bases stayed unmatched. The CDR3 is 14 amino acids. Germline-derived CDR1 and CDR2 are SGHRS and YFSETQ. The entire variable domain, with the rest obtained from reference TRBV5-1 and TRBJ2-7, is as follows: KAGVTQTPRYLIKTRGQQVTLSCSPISGHRSVSWYQQTPGQGLQFLFEYFSETQRNKGNFPGRFSGRQFSNSRSEMNVSTLELGDSALYLCASSLVAGVNEQYFGPGTRLTVT.

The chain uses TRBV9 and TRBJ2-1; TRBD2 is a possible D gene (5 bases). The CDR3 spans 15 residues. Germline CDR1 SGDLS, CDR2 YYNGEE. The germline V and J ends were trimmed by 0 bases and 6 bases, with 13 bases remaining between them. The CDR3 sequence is CASSVGSAVGNEQFF. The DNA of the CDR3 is TGTGCCAGCAGCGTAGGTAGCGCCGTAGGCAATGAGCAGTTCTTC.